This T cell receptor (beta chain) originates from a study of read filtering for tumor transcriptome and immune sequencing. Study context: Mean patient age was 65.9 years, range 47 to 80; roughly 18 male, over twelve female. 8 patients were R-ISS I, 16 were R-ISS II, about seven were R-ISS III.

This clonotype occurred many times. Its matching antigen is unknown. Study-wide points: Approximately 80% of IR-seq clonotypes had one read, totaling about 3.5% of reads; RNA-seq: 74.6% and 44.6%.

This CDR3 has 14 residues. Germline-derived CDR1 and CDR2 are ENHRY and SYGVKD. The V gene end was trimmed by 9 bases and the J gene end by 1 base; junction bases not matched to a gene: 5. Molecular barcoded adaptors covering alpha/delta and beta/gamma chains were used on roughly 370 ng RNA. TCRdb reprocessed the reads with MiXCR, giving one entry per CDR3 protein. The sample has 90,000 to 95,000 distinct CDR3 sequences, around a fifth seen once. The sequenced material came from a population of CD138-negative cells sorted from bone marrow. This sequence joins TRBV10-3 and TRBJ2-3; 9 bases fit TRBD2. This receptor was taken from a donor at least 40 years old with multiple myeloma. The CDR3 region is CAILAGEGTDTQYF. DNA for the CDR3: TGTGCCATATTAGCGGGGGAGGGCACAGATACGCAGTATTTT.